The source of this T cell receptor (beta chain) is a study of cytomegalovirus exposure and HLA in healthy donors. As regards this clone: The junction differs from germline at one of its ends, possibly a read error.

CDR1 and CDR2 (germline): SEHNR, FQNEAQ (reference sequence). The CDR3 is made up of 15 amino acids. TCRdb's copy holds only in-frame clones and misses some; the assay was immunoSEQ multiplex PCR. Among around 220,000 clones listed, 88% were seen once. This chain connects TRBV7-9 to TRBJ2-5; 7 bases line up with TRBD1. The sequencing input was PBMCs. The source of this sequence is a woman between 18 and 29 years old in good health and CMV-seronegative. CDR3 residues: CASSLAGTVEETQYF. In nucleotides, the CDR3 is TGTGCCAGCAGCCTAGCTGGGACAGTTGAAGAGACCCAGTACTTC.